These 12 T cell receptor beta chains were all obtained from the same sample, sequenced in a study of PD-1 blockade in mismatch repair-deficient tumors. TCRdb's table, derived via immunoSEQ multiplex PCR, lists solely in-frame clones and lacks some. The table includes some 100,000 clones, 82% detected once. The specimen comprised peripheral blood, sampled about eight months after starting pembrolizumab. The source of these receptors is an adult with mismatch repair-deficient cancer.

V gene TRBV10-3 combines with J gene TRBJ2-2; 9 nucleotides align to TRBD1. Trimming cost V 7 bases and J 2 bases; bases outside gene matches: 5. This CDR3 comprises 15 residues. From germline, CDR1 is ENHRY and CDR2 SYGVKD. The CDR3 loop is CAITEGQGNTGELFF. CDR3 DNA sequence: TGTGCCATCACCGAGGGACAGGGAAACACCGGGGAGCTGTTTTTT.

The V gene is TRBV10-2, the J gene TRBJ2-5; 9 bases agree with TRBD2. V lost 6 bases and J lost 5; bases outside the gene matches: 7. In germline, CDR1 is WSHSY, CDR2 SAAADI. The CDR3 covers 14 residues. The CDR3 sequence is CASSLAGAGETQYF. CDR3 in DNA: TGCGCCAGCAGCTTAGCGGGAGCCGGTGAGACCCAGTACTTC.

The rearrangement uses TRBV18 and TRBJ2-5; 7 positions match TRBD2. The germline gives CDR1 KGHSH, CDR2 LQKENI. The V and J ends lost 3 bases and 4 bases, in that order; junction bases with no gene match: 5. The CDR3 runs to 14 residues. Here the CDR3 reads CASSPRGVRETQYF. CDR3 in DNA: TGTGCCAGCTCACCCCGGGGGGTCCGAGAGACCCAGTACTTC.

DNA of the CDR3: TGCGCCAGCAGCCCGGGACTGGCAGATACGCAGTATTTT. Translating gives CASSPGLADTQYF. The chain uses TRBV5-1 and TRBJ2-3; D might be TRBD2 (6 bases). With 4 bases removed from V and 4 bases from J, the gap between germline ends came to 10 bases. CDR3 length: 13 residues. Germline V lookup: CDR1 SGHRS, CDR2 YFSETQ.

CDR3 sequence (DNA): TGCGCCAGCAGGGAGACAGGGGGCGGAGAGACCCAGTACTTC. Translating gives CASRETGGGETQYF. The genes are TRBV5-1 and TRBJ2-5, with TRBD1 matching over 10 bases. V lost 5 bases and J lost 4; bases outside the gene matches: 5. The CDR3 totals 14 residues. CDR1 SGHRS and CDR2 YFSETQ come from the germline V gene.

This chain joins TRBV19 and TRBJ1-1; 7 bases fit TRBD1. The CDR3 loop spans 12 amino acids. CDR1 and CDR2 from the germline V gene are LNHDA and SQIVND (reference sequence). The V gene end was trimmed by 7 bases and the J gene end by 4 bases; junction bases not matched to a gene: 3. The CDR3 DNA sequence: TGTGCCAGTAATACAGGGGTCACTGAAGCTTTCTTT. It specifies CASNTGVTEAFF.

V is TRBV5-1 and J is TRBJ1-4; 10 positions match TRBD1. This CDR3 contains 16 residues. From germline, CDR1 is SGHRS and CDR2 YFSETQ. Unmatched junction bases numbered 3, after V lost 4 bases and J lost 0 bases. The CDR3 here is CASSKTGGATNEKLFF. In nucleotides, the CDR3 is TGCGCCAGCAGCAAGACAGGGGGCGCAACTAATGAAAAACTGTTTTTT.

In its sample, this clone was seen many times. The CDR3, as DNA: TGTGCCAGTAGTATAGAAAGGCGAATAACCAATCAGCCCCAGCATTTT. Encoded protein: CASSIERRITNQPQHF. V gene TRBV19 combines with J gene TRBJ1-5; no clear D gene. CDR3 length: 16 residues. The V end lost 0 bases, the J end lost 3 bases, and 12 bases lay between the germline ends. Germline loops: CDR1 LNHDA, CDR2 SQIVND (reference sequence).

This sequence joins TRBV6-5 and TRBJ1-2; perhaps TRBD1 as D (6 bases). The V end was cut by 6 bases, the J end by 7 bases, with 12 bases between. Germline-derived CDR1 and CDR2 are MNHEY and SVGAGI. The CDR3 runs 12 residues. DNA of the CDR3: TGTGCCAGCAGAAAGGGGGTGAGTGGCTACACCTTC. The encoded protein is CASRKGVSGYTF.

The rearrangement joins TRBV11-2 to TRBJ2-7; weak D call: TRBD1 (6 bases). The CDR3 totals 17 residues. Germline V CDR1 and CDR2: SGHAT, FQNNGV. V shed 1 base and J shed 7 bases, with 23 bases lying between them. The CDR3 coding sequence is TGTGCCAGCAGCTTAGGAGTTCTGGACAGTCCCAAGATGGAGCAGTACTTC. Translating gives CASSLGVLDSPKMEQYF.

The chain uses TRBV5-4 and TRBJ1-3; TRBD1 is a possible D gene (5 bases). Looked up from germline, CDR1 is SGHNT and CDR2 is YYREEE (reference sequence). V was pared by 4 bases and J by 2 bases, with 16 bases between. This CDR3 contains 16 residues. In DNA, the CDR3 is TGTGCCAGCAGCCCCTCTTTTTCGGGACCTGGAAACACCATATATTTT. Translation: CASSPSFSGPGNTIYF.

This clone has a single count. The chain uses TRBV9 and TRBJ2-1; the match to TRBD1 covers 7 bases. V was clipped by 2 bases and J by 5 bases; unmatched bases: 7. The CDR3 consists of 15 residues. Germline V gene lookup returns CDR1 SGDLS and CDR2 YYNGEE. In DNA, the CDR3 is TGTGCCAGCAGCGTCCGGGACAGACAAGACAATGAGCAGTTCTTC. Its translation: CASSVRDRQDNEQFF. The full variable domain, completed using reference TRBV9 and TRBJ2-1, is DSGVTQTPKHLITATGQRVTLRCSPRSGDLSVYWYQQSLDQGLQFLIQYYNGEERAKGNILERFSAQQFPDLHSELNLSSLELGDSALYFCASSVRDRQDNEQFFGPGTRLTVL.